The 4 T cell receptor beta chains listed next were all sequenced from one sample in a study of cytomegalovirus exposure and HLA in healthy donors. PCR involved 60 Vbeta and 13 Jbeta primers. The protocol was immunoSEQ multiplex PCR, while the TCRdb copy is restricted to in-frame clones and leaves out a portion. The sample carries roughly 55,000 clones, around 82% recorded once. Sequencing was performed on PBMCs. Receptors originate from a boy under 18 in good health and CMV-seropositive.

This clone was observed once. The rearrangement joins TRBV11-3 to TRBJ2-5; perhaps TRBD2 as D (6 bases). CDR1 and CDR2 from the germline V gene are SGHNT and YENEEA. Trimming pared 2 bases from V and 3 bases from J, leaving 7 bases between. This CDR3 contains 13 residues. CDR3 protein: CASSLTGEETQYF. Here the CDR3 DNA reads TGTGCCAGCAGCTTAACGGGGGAAGAGACCCAGTACTTC.

This clone appeared once. This chain uses TRBV5-6 with TRBJ1-2; 9 bases map to TRBD1. Per germline, CDR1 SGHDT and CDR2 YYEEEE. The CDR3 has 13 amino acids. Losses at the gene ends were 9 bases for V and 7 bases for J; bases not matched to a gene: 10. The chain's CDR3 is CATRPQGALGYTF. The CDR3 DNA is TGTGCCACCCGTCCACAGGGGGCGCTTGGCTACACCTTC.

The chain recombines TRBV12-5 with TRBJ2-5; D might be TRBD2 (5 bases). CDR3 size: 16 residues. From germline, CDR1 is LGHNT and CDR2 FRNRAP. V was clipped by 6 bases and J by 5 bases, with 22 bases between them. This chain's CDR3 is CASGPVLGGVRETQYF. In DNA, the CDR3 is TGTGCTAGTGGCCCCGTACTAGGAGGCGTTCGGGAGACCCAGTACTTC. Full variable domain (remainder filled in from reference TRBV12-5 and TRBJ2-5): DARVTQTPRHKVTEMGQEVTMRCQPILGHNTVFWYRQTMMQGLELLAYFRNRAPLDDSGMPKDRFSAEMPDATLATLKIQPSEPRDSAVYFCASGPVLGGVRETQYFGPGTRLLVL.

The chain joins TRBV29-1 to TRBJ1-4; D is possibly TRBD1 (5 bases). Germline V gene sequence: CDR1 SQVTM, CDR2 ANQGSEA. The CDR3 is 13 residues long. V dropped 4 bases and J dropped 6 bases, with 12 bases sitting between them. CDR3 coding DNA: TGCAGCGTTGCGCGGGGGGTGGATGAAAAACTGTTTTTT. Its translation: CSVARGVDEKLFF. Looking up the rest from reference TRBV29-1 and TRBJ1-4 gives the full variable domain: SAVISQKPSRDICQRGTSLTIQCQVDSQVTMMFWYRQQPGQSLTLIATANQGSEATYESGFVIDKFPISRPNLTFSTLTVSNMSPEDSSIYLCSVARGVDEKLFFGSGTQLSVL.